A selection of T cell receptor beta chains follows, all from one sample in a study of OX40 agonist ivuxolimab in advanced cancers. Sequencing used immunoSEQ multiplex PCR; TCRdb keeps in-frame clones, though not all of them. Of 60,000 to 75,000 clones listed, around 90% are singletons. This material consisted of CD4+ or CD8+ T cells sorted from blood, taken in a trial of the OX40 agonist ivuxolimab. These receptors originate from an adult with an advanced solid tumor such as melanoma, head and neck, liver or kidney cancer. Both conserved end residues are part of each CDR3. Each record gives: V gene, clone size, J gene, D gene, CDR3 protein, CDR3 DNA. The D gene is left open where the match is weak. Only part of the rows carry a size: once, few, many, or a class if the clone is expanded.

v_gene: TRBV9; abundance: -; j_gene: TRBJ1-2; d_gene: TRBD1; CDR3aa: CASSEEQGGGYTF; CDR3nt: TGTGCCAGCAGCGAAGAACAGGGGGGTGGCTACACCTTC
v_gene: TRBV6-6; abundance: -; j_gene: TRBJ2-7; d_gene: -; CDR3aa: CASSYLGGEQYF; CDR3nt: TGTGCCAGCAGTTACTTAGGGGGCGAGCAGTACTTC
v_gene: TRBV30; abundance: -; j_gene: TRBJ2-1; d_gene: -; CDR3aa: CAWGRGNEQFF; CDR3nt: TGTGCCTGGGGCCGAGGCAATGAGCAGTTCTTC
v_gene: TRBV18; abundance: -; j_gene: TRBJ2-2; d_gene: TRBD2; CDR3aa: CASSPRAGGNTGELFF; CDR3nt: TGTGCCAGCTCACCACGAGCGGGAGGTAACACCGGGGAGCTGTTTTTT
v_gene: TRBV30; abundance: -; j_gene: TRBJ1-5; d_gene: -; CDR3aa: CAWSLGGGQRQPQHF; CDR3nt: TGTGCCTGGAGTCTCGGCGGGGGTCAAAGACAGCCCCAGCATTTT
v_gene: TRBV6-6; abundance: -; j_gene: TRBJ2-7; d_gene: TRBD2; CDR3aa: CASSLRTSPSSYEQYF; CDR3nt: TGTGCCAGCAGTCTAAGGACTAGTCCGAGCTCCTACGAGCAGTACTTC
v_gene: TRBV2; abundance: -; j_gene: TRBJ2-5; d_gene: -; CDR3aa: CASSQTTPTETQYF; CDR3nt: TGTGCCAGCAGTCAGACAACCCCAACAGAGACCCAGTACTTC
v_gene: TRBV6-5; abundance: -; j_gene: TRBJ1-2; d_gene: -; CDR3aa: CASSQFASGTYGYTF; CDR3nt: TGTGCCAGCAGTCAATTCGCGTCCGGGACCTATGGCTACACCTTC
v_gene: TRBV10-2; abundance: once; j_gene: TRBJ2-1; d_gene: TRBD2; CDR3aa: CASSGTSVFDEQFF; CDR3nt: TGCGCCAGCAGCGGGACTAGCGTATTCGATGAGCAGTTCTTC
v_gene: TRBV7-8; abundance: -; j_gene: TRBJ1-3; d_gene: -; CDR3aa: CASSLAIQGTSGNTIYF; CDR3nt: TGTGCCAGCAGCTTAGCGATCCAGGGAACGTCTGGAAACACCATATATTTT
v_gene: TRBV29-1; abundance: -; j_gene: TRBJ2-5; d_gene: -; CDR3aa: CSVVLQQLRWETQYF; CDR3nt: TGCAGCGTTGTCCTACAGCAACTCCGGTGGGAGACCCAGTACTTC
v_gene: TRBV6-5; abundance: few; j_gene: TRBJ1-5; d_gene: -; CDR3aa: CASSSTVTQPQHF; CDR3nt: TGTGCCAGCAGTTCGACAGTCACTCAGCCCCAGCATTTT
v_gene: TRBV11-3; abundance: -; j_gene: TRBJ2-3; d_gene: -; CDR3aa: CASSSQGLPRTQYF; CDR3nt: TGTGCCAGCAGCTCACAGGGTCTCCCAAGGACGCAGTATTTT
v_gene: TRBV19; abundance: -; j_gene: TRBJ1-5; d_gene: -; CDR3aa: CASSTVERQPQHF; CDR3nt: TGTGCCAGTAGTACCGTAGAGCGTCAGCCCCAGCATTTT
v_gene: TRBV6-6; abundance: -; j_gene: TRBJ1-1; d_gene: -; CDR3aa: CASSYSRLNTEAFF; CDR3nt: TGTGCCAGCAGTTACTCGAGGTTGAACACTGAAGCTTTCTTT
v_gene: TRBV19; abundance: -; j_gene: TRBJ2-7; d_gene: -; CDR3aa: CASRLAADLGHEQYF; CDR3nt: TGTGCCAGTAGACTCGCGGCCGACCTGGGTCACGAGCAGTACTTC